The rows below give T cell receptor beta chains drawn from one sample of a study of shared clonotypes between healthy human individuals. The method was immunoSEQ multiplex PCR; TCRdb's version includes in-frame clones alone and lacks a portion of them. The sample contains 2,500,000 or so clones, approximately 92% of which appear only once. Sequences were obtained from naive CD4+ T cells sorted from blood. Every receptor here comes from a man aged 18 to 30 in good health. Each CDR3 is given with its conserved first and last residue. The D gene is left open where the match is weak. Clone size is not always given. Where it is, it says once, few, many or a class for expanded clones.

d_call: .; clone_size: few; j_call: TRBJ1-6; v_call: TRBV9; cdr3_aa: CASSVYNSPLHF; cdr3_nt: TGTGCCAGCAGCGTTTATAATTCACCCCTCCACTTT
d_call: .; clone_size: .; j_call: TRBJ1-6; v_call: TRBV28; cdr3_aa: CASSFRGQSYNSPLHF; cdr3_nt: TGTGCCAGCAGTTTCCGGGGTCAGTCCTATAATTCACCCCTCCACTTT
d_call: TRBD1; clone_size: .; j_call: TRBJ2-7; v_call: TRBV6-1; cdr3_aa: CASRPPDRRTYEQYF; cdr3_nt: TGTGCCAGCAGACCCCCGGACAGGAGAACCTACGAGCAGTACTTC
d_call: .; clone_size: .; j_call: TRBJ1-2; v_call: TRBV2; cdr3_aa: CASSGDQGWDYTF; cdr3_nt: TGTGCCAGCAGTGGCGACCAGGGCTGGGACTACACCTTC
d_call: .; clone_size: .; j_call: TRBJ2-3; v_call: TRBV4-3; cdr3_aa: CASSQEGGDTQYF; cdr3_nt: TGCGCCAGCAGCCAAGAGGGAGGAGATACGCAGTATTTT
d_call: .; clone_size: few; j_call: TRBJ2-7; v_call: TRBV6-6; cdr3_aa: CASRLWGTYEQYF; cdr3_nt: TGTGCCAGCAGGCTCTGGGGCACCTACGAGCAGTACTTC
d_call: TRBD1; clone_size: .; j_call: TRBJ2-7; v_call: TRBV6-5; cdr3_aa: CASSYEGDRGREQYF; cdr3_nt: TGTGCCAGCAGTTACGAGGGGGACAGGGGGCGCGAGCAGTACTTC
d_call: TRBD1; clone_size: .; j_call: TRBJ1-1; v_call: TRBV14; cdr3_aa: CASSQVGTGSKAEAFF; cdr3_nt: TGTGCCAGCAGCCAAGTGGGGACAGGGTCCAAGGCTGAAGCTTTCTTT
d_call: TRBD1; clone_size: .; j_call: TRBJ1-1; v_call: TRBV18; cdr3_aa: CASTPGTGETEAFF; cdr3_nt: TGTGCCAGCACCCCCGGGACAGGGGAGACTGAAGCTTTCTTT
d_call: .; clone_size: .; j_call: TRBJ1-2; v_call: TRBV6-1; cdr3_aa: CASSEEAGPVNYGYTF; cdr3_nt: TGTGCCAGCAGTGAAGAGGCAGGGCCGGTAAACTATGGCTACACCTTC
d_call: .; clone_size: .; j_call: TRBJ1-1; v_call: TRBV6-1; cdr3_aa: CASSPSTIRPEAFF; cdr3_nt: TGTGCCAGCAGTCCCTCCACGATCAGGCCTGAAGCTTTCTTT
d_call: .; clone_size: .; j_call: TRBJ2-3; v_call: TRBV6-5; cdr3_aa: CASSRGGGSTDTQYF; cdr3_nt: TGTGCCAGCAGCCGAGGAGGGGGGAGCACAGATACGCAGTATTTT
d_call: TRBD2; clone_size: .; j_call: TRBJ2-7; v_call: TRBV6-5; cdr3_aa: CASRRTSGPYEQYF; cdr3_nt: TGTGCCAGCAGAAGAACTAGCGGCCCTTACGAGCAGTACTTC
d_call: TRBD1; clone_size: .; j_call: TRBJ2-7; v_call: TRBV5-1; cdr3_aa: CASSERGQGPYEQYF; cdr3_nt: TGCGCCAGCAGCGAGCGCGGACAGGGACCTTACGAGCAGTACTTC
d_call: TRBD1; clone_size: .; j_call: TRBJ2-7; v_call: TRBV5-1; cdr3_aa: CASRPDRATYEQYF; cdr3_nt: TGCGCCAGCAGACCAGACAGGGCGACCTACGAGCAGTACTTC
d_call: TRBD2; clone_size: .; j_call: TRBJ2-1; v_call: TRBV11-2; cdr3_aa: CASSPGTTYNEQFF; cdr3_nt: TGTGCCAGCAGCCCGGGGACTACCTACAATGAGCAGTTCTTC
d_call: .; clone_size: .; j_call: TRBJ2-7; v_call: TRBV6-5; cdr3_aa: CATRRARGEQYF; cdr3_nt: TGTGCCACCCGGAGGGCCCGTGGCGAGCAGTACTTC
d_call: .; clone_size: few; j_call: TRBJ1-3; v_call: TRBV2; cdr3_aa: CASSERGSGNTIYF; cdr3_nt: TGTGCCAGCAGTGAACGGGGTTCGGGAAACACCATATATTTT
d_call: .; clone_size: few; j_call: TRBJ1-1; v_call: TRBV14; cdr3_aa: CASKENTMNTEAFF; cdr3_nt: TGTGCCAGCAAGGAAAATACCATGAACACTGAAGCTTTCTTT
d_call: .; clone_size: .; j_call: TRBJ1-2; v_call: TRBV6-5; cdr3_aa: CASSYEGFNYGYTF; cdr3_nt: TGTGCCAGCAGTTACGAGGGATTTAACTATGGCTACACCTTC
d_call: TRBD2; clone_size: .; j_call: TRBJ2-7; v_call: TRBV10-3; cdr3_aa: CAISVGAGGTYEQYF; cdr3_nt: TGTGCCATCAGTGTCGGAGCGGGAGGGACCTACGAGCAGTACTTC
d_call: TRBD1; clone_size: .; j_call: TRBJ1-5; v_call: TRBV2; cdr3_aa: CASSQQGAAQPQHF; cdr3_nt: TGTGCCAGCAGTCAACAGGGGGCGGCCCAGCCCCAGCATTTT
d_call: .; clone_size: .; j_call: TRBJ2-1; v_call: TRBV23-1; cdr3_aa: CASSLLDSQLAPRVSQFF; cdr3_nt: TGCGCCAGCAGTCTACTGGACAGTCAACTGGCCCCAAGGGTGTCTCAGTTCTTC
d_call: .; clone_size: once; j_call: TRBJ2-2; v_call: TRBV19; cdr3_aa: CASSKAGGELFF; cdr3_nt: TGTGCCAGTAGTAAGGCGGGCGGGGAGCTGTTTTTT
d_call: TRBD1; clone_size: .; j_call: TRBJ2-2; v_call: TRBV19; cdr3_aa: CASRIQGANTGELFF; cdr3_nt: TGTGCCAGCCGAATACAGGGGGCCAACACCGGGGAGCTGTTTTTT
d_call: .; clone_size: .; j_call: TRBJ1-5; v_call: TRBV5-1; cdr3_aa: CASSLDAYNQPQHF; cdr3_nt: TGCGCCAGCAGTCTGGACGCTTACAATCAGCCCCAGCATTTT
d_call: .; clone_size: .; j_call: TRBJ2-2; v_call: TRBV5-1; cdr3_aa: CASSLRLGNTGELFF; cdr3_nt: TGCGCCAGCAGCTTAAGACTAGGAAACACCGGGGAGCTGTTTTTT
d_call: TRBD2; clone_size: .; j_call: TRBJ2-5; v_call: TRBV7-8; cdr3_aa: CASSLNGRGEETQYF; cdr3_nt: TGTGCCAGCAGCTTAAACGGGAGGGGGGAAGAGACCCAGTACTTC
d_call: TRBD1; clone_size: .; j_call: TRBJ1-5; v_call: TRBV5-1; cdr3_aa: CASSPGTEGQPQHF; cdr3_nt: TGCGCCAGCAGCCCCGGGACAGAAGGTCAGCCCCAGCATTTT
d_call: .; clone_size: .; j_call: TRBJ1-4; v_call: TRBV6-5; cdr3_aa: CASSVGVTNEKLFF; cdr3_nt: TGTGCCAGCAGTGTAGGAGTGACTAATGAAAAACTGTTTTTT
d_call: TRBD1; clone_size: once; j_call: TRBJ1-6; v_call: TRBV5-1; cdr3_aa: CASSLSGTGVSPLHF; cdr3_nt: TGCGCCAGCAGCTTATCCGGGACAGGGGTTTCACCCCTCCACTTT
d_call: TRBD2; clone_size: .; j_call: TRBJ2-7; v_call: TRBV5-4; cdr3_aa: CASATSGSNYEQYF; cdr3_nt: TGTGCCAGCGCAACTAGCGGGAGCAACTACGAGCAGTACTTC
d_call: .; clone_size: .; j_call: TRBJ2-7; v_call: TRBV14; cdr3_aa: CASSPDQGRFYEQYF; cdr3_nt: TGTGCCAGCAGCCCAGATCAAGGACGGTTCTACGAGCAGTACTTC
d_call: TRBD1; clone_size: few; j_call: TRBJ2-3; v_call: TRBV7-9; cdr3_aa: CASSLGQGGTDTQYF; cdr3_nt: TGTGCCAGCAGCTTAGGACAGGGGGGCACAGATACGCAGTATTTT
d_call: TRBD1; clone_size: .; j_call: TRBJ1-2; v_call: TRBV11-2; cdr3_aa: CASSRDRGEGYTF; cdr3_nt: TGTGCCAGCAGCCGTGACAGGGGCGAGGGCTACACCTTC
d_call: TRBD1; clone_size: .; j_call: TRBJ2-7; v_call: TRBV5-8; cdr3_aa: CASSRGRTGSYEQYF; cdr3_nt: TGTGCCAGCAGTCGGGGAAGGACAGGGTCGTACGAGCAGTACTTC
d_call: .; clone_size: .; j_call: TRBJ2-1; v_call: TRBV2; cdr3_aa: CASSVFTRAGEQFF; cdr3_nt: TGTGCCAGCAGTGTTTTCACGCGGGCGGGTGAGCAGTTCTTC
d_call: .; clone_size: .; j_call: TRBJ2-6; v_call: TRBV10-3; cdr3_aa: CAITGSYSGANVLTF; cdr3_nt: TGTGCCATCACCGGGTCCTACTCTGGGGCCAACGTCCTGACTTTC
d_call: TRBD1; clone_size: .; j_call: TRBJ2-4; v_call: TRBV9; cdr3_aa: CASSVDGGNRDRKNIQYF; cdr3_nt: TGTGCCAGCAGCGTAGATGGGGGCAACCGGGACAGGAAAAACATTCAGTACTTC
d_call: .; clone_size: once; j_call: TRBJ2-2; v_call: TRBV9; cdr3_aa: CASSVSPQRRNTGELFF; cdr3_nt: TGTGCCAGCAGCGTTTCTCCGCAGCGGAGAAACACCGGGGAGCTGTTTTTT
d_call: .; clone_size: .; j_call: TRBJ1-5; v_call: TRBV4-3; cdr3_aa: CASSQERSSNQPQHF; cdr3_nt: TGCGCCAGCAGCCAAGAGCGGTCTAGCAATCAGCCCCAGCATTTT
d_call: TRBD1; clone_size: .; j_call: TRBJ1-2; v_call: TRBV20-1; cdr3_aa: CSARTGWSYTF; cdr3_nt: TGCAGTGCGCGGACAGGATGGAGCTACACCTTC
d_call: TRBD1; clone_size: .; j_call: TRBJ1-2; v_call: TRBV7-2; cdr3_aa: CASSYRGNYGYTF; cdr3_nt: TGTGCCAGCAGCTACAGGGGTAACTATGGCTACACCTTC
d_call: .; clone_size: few; j_call: TRBJ2-3; v_call: TRBV7-3; cdr3_aa: CASSFGGYTDTQYF; cdr3_nt: TGTGCCAGCAGCTTCGGCGGCTACACAGATACGCAGTATTTT
d_call: .; clone_size: few; j_call: TRBJ1-3; v_call: TRBV2; cdr3_aa: CASSEAGAGNTIYF; cdr3_nt: TGTGCCAGCAGTGAAGCAGGGGCTGGAAACACCATATATTTT
d_call: TRBD2; clone_size: .; j_call: TRBJ2-7; v_call: TRBV5-1; cdr3_aa: CASTWASGDSYEQYF; cdr3_nt: TGCGCCAGCACTTGGGCTAGCGGGGACTCCTACGAGCAGTACTTC
d_call: .; clone_size: .; j_call: TRBJ1-5; v_call: TRBV19; cdr3_aa: CASSIGVSNQPQHF; cdr3_nt: TGTGCCAGTAGTATAGGGGTTAGCAATCAGCCCCAGCATTTT
d_call: .; clone_size: .; j_call: TRBJ1-1; v_call: TRBV30; cdr3_aa: CAWSVRSEAFF; cdr3_nt: TGTGCCTGGAGTGTACGGAGTGAAGCTTTCTTT
d_call: .; clone_size: .; j_call: TRBJ2-5; v_call: TRBV5-6; cdr3_aa: CASSAAGQTETQYF; cdr3_nt: TGTGCCAGCAGCGCAGCGGGACAGACAGAGACCCAGTACTTC
d_call: .; clone_size: .; j_call: TRBJ2-7; v_call: TRBV6-5; cdr3_aa: CASSLDVDSSYEQYF; cdr3_nt: TGTGCCAGCAGTTTGGACGTGGACAGTTCCTACGAGCAGTACTTC
d_call: TRBD1; clone_size: .; j_call: TRBJ1-3; v_call: TRBV25-1; cdr3_aa: CASSAGQGTWSGNTIYF; cdr3_nt: TGTGCCAGCAGTGCGGGACAGGGAACCTGGTCTGGAAACACCATATATTTT
d_call: TRBD1; clone_size: .; j_call: TRBJ2-5; v_call: TRBV19; cdr3_aa: CASSLTGVETQYF; cdr3_nt: TGTGCCAGTAGCCTTACAGGGGTCGAGACCCAGTACTTC
d_call: .; clone_size: .; j_call: TRBJ1-4; v_call: TRBV5-4; cdr3_aa: CASSLGVATNEKLFF; cdr3_nt: TGTGCCAGCAGCTTGGGGGTTGCAACTAATGAAAAACTGTTTTTT
d_call: .; clone_size: few; j_call: TRBJ1-5; v_call: TRBV6-1; cdr3_aa: CASSDQGGINQPQHF; cdr3_nt: TGTGCCAGCAGTGATCAAGGGGGAATCAATCAGCCCCAGCATTTT
d_call: TRBD2; clone_size: .; j_call: TRBJ2-4; v_call: TRBV6-5; cdr3_aa: CASSYIQGLAGYIQYF; cdr3_nt: TGTGCCAGCAGTTACATCCAGGGACTAGCGGGCTACATTCAGTACTTC
d_call: TRBD1; clone_size: .; j_call: TRBJ2-1; v_call: TRBV10-2; cdr3_aa: CASSETRQGSGFF; cdr3_nt: TGCGCCAGCAGTGAGACCCGACAGGGCAGTGGATTCTTC
d_call: .; clone_size: .; j_call: TRBJ1-3; v_call: TRBV7-9; cdr3_aa: CASSRTGVSGNTIYF; cdr3_nt: TGTGCCAGCAGCAGGACGGGTGTCAGTGGAAACACCATATATTTT
d_call: TRBD1; clone_size: once; j_call: TRBJ2-1; v_call: TRBV10-1; cdr3_aa: CASSQLQGARNEQFF; cdr3_nt: TGCGCCAGCAGTCAATTACAGGGGGCGAGGAATGAGCAGTTCTTC
d_call: TRBD1; clone_size: .; j_call: TRBJ1-1; v_call: TRBV6-1; cdr3_aa: CASSGQSGTGGAFF; cdr3_nt: TGTGCCAGCAGTGGACAATCCGGGACAGGGGGAGCTTTCTTT
d_call: .; clone_size: once; j_call: TRBJ2-3; v_call: TRBV7-2; cdr3_aa: CASSPPRATHTQYF; cdr3_nt: TGTGCCAGCAGCCCCCCCCGGGCAACTCATACGCAGTATTTT